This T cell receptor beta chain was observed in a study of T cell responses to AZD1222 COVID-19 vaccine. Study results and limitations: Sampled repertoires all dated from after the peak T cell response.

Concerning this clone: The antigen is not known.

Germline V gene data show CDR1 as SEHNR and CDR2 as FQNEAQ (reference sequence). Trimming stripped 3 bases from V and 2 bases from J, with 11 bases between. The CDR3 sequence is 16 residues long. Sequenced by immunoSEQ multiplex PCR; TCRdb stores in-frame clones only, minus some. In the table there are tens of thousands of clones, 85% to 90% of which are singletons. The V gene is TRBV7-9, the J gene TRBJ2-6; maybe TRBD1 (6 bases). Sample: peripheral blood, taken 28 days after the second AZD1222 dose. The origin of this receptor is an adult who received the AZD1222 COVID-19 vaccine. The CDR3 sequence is CASSLATGTGANVLTF. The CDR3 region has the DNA TGTGCCAGCAGCTTGGCTACAGGGACTGGGGCCAACGTCCTGACTTTC.